The entry that follows covers one TCR beta chain sequence. Its antigen is currently unknown. PCR was performed using 60 Vbeta and 13 Jbeta primers. In the original processing: Later analysis identified approximately 88 million unique TCR beta chains, some 10 million shared. Profiling relied on immunoSEQ multiplex PCR, and the TCRdb table lists in-frame clones only, not all of them. From that table come the V and J calls and clone size; the DNA was used to work out D and trimming. Among about 140,000 clones, 77% were seen once, and the ten largest hold approximately 3.8%. This entry is derived from a study of cytomegalovirus exposure and HLA in healthy donors. The CDR3 has 16 residues. With 3 bases clipped from V and 3 bases from J, the junction kept 5 bases outside the gene matches. Germline V CDR1 and CDR2: MGHDK, SYGVNS. Findings and limits, study-wide: An apparent linkage of common viral pathogens to several of the most significant clusters emerged in a later analysis.

The V and J genes are TRBV25-1 and TRBJ2-2, with TRBD1 matching over 9 bases. The sample consisted of PBMCs. This sequence was found in a male donor in good health and CMV-seronegative. CDR3 protein: CASSDSGTGYTGELFF. For the CDR3, the DNA is TGTGCCAGCAGTGATTCGGGGACAGGGTACACCGGGGAGCTGTTTTTT.